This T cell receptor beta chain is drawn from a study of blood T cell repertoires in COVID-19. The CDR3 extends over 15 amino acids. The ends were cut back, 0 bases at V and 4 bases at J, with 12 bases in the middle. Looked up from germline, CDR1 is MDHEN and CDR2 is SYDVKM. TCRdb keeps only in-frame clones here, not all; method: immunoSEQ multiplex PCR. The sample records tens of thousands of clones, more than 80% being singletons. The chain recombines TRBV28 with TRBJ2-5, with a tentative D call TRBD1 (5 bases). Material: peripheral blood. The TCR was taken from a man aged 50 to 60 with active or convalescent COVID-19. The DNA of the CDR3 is TGTGCCAGCAGTTTATGGGCAGGGCGTCGAGAGACCCAGTACTTC. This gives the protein CASSLWAGRRETQYF.